The sequence of this TCR beta chain was determined in a study of blood T cell repertoires in COVID-19. Study-wide background: Acute and convalescent COVID-19 specimens originated in the United States, Italy and Spain. From T cells, B-cell-depleted T cells, or PBMCs came the material, which was cDNA or gDNA.

V dropped 5 bases and J dropped 7; count of bases not matched to a gene: 8. The CDR3 totals 15 residues. Germline V gene sequence: CDR1 SGHTA, CDR2 FQGNSA. Original processing notes: Reference gene primer amplification in the assay estimated nucleated cell counts. The repertoire was sequenced with immunoSEQ multiplex PCR; TCRdb's copy has only in-frame clones and lacks some. That table is the source of V, J and clone size, and D and trimming were worked out from the DNA. The repertoire includes roughly 62,000 clones, around four fifths of them detected once, and roughly 20% sits in the top ten. The TCR sequence derives from a woman aged 80 or older with active or convalescent COVID-19. The sample was peripheral blood. The chain couples TRBV7-2 to TRBJ1-6, with 7 bases lining up with TRBD1. This CDR3 is CASSPPGQRNSPLHF. The DNA of the CDR3 is TGTGCCAGCAGCCCCCCGGGACAGAGGAATTCACCCCTCCACTTT.